Following are 4 T cell receptor beta chains from one sample sequenced in a study of CD8 T cells in ankylosing spondylitis. The antigens these receptors bind are not known. Regarding the study as a whole: A TCR beta motif of fewer than ten highly homologous variants appeared characteristic of ankylosing spondylitis blood.

TCRdb independently ran MiXCR on the 5' RACE reads; one entry per CDR3 protein. This table holds a few hundred thousand distinct CDR3 sequences, about 16% found once. Input material: blood, either unsorted or a sorted T cell fraction (not recorded which). The receptors originated from a male donor with ankylosing spondylitis.

This clonotype was seen a few times. The chain joins TRBV14 to TRBJ2-1; D may be TRBD1 or TRBD2 (6 bases each). Germline V lookup: CDR1 SGHDN, CDR2 FVKESK. The CDR3 spans 17 residues. Trimming removed 5 bases at V and 3 bases at J, with 20 bases between. The CDR3 bases are TGTGCCAGCAGCTACCATGGGACCGGGGGCCTCTACAATGAGCAGTTCTTC. Its protein is CASSYHGTGGLYNEQFF.

This sequence joins TRBV3-1 and TRBJ2-1; 8 bases map to TRBD2. The CDR3 covers 16 residues. CDR1 LGHDT and CDR2 YNNKEL come from the germline V gene (reference sequence). The junction had 15 bases not matched to a gene; V was cut back by 5 bases and J by 9 bases. Here the CDR3 DNA reads TGTGCCAGCAGCTATCCGGGGGGGCCCGAGCGGGGTGAGCAGTTCTTC. Protein sequence: CASSYPGGPERGEQFF.

This clonotype was detected a few times. The V and J genes are TRBV7-9 and TRBJ2-1, with D hard to call. There are 12 residues in the CDR3. The germline V gene encodes CDR1 SEHNR and CDR2 FQNEAQ (reference sequence). V lost 2 bases and J lost 10, with 9 bases in between. Here the CDR3 DNA reads TGTGCCAGCAGCTTACCTCAATGGGAGCAGTTCTTC. Translation: CASSLPQWEQFF. The full variable domain, completed using reference TRBV7-9 and TRBJ2-1, is DTGVSQNPRHKITKRGQNVTFRCDPISEHNRLYWYRQTLGQGPEFLTYFQNEAQLEKSRLLSDRFSAERPKGSFSTLEIQRTEQGDSAMYLCASSLPQWEQFFGPGTRLTVL.

This chain uses TRBV7-9 with TRBJ2-7; D is ambiguous. CDR3 length: 16 amino acids. Germline CDR1 is SEHNR and CDR2 is FQNEAQ (reference sequence). V was trimmed by 1 base and J by 2 bases, leaving 15 bases between them. In DNA, the CDR3 is TGTGCCAGCAGCTTAGGCTTCGGGCCAGAAACCTACGAGCAGTACTTC. Encoded protein: CASSLGFGPETYEQYF.